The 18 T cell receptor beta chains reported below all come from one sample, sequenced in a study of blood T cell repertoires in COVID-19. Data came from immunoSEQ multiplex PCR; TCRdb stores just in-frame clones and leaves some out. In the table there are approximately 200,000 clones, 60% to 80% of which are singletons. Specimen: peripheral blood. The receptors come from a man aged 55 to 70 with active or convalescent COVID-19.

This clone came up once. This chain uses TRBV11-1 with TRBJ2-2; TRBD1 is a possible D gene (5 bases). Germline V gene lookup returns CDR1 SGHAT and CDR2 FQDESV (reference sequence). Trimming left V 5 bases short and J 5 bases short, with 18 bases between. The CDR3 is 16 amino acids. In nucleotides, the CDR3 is TGTGCCAGCAGCCCGTCGTGGCAGGGAATGACCGGGGAGCTGTTTTTT. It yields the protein CASSPSWQGMTGELFF. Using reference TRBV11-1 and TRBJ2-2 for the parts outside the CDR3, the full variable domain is EAEVAQSPRYKITEKSQAVAFWCDPISGHATLYWYRQILGQGPELLVQFQDESVVDDSQLPKDRFSAERLKGVDSTLKIQPAELGDSAMYLCASSPSWQGMTGELFFGEGSRLTVL.

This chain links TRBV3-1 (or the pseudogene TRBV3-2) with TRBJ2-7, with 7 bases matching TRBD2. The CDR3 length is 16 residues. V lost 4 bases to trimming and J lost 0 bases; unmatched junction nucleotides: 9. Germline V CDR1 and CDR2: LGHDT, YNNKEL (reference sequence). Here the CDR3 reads CASSRFGRLFSYEQYF. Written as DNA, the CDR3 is TGTGCCAGCAGCCGATTCGGGAGGTTGTTCTCCTACGAGCAGTACTTC.

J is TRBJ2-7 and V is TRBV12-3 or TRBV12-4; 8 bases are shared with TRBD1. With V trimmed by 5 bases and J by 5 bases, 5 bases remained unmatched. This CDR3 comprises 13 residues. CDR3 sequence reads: CASSPETGDEQYF. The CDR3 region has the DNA TGTGCCAGCAGTCCCGAGACAGGGGACGAGCAGTACTTC.

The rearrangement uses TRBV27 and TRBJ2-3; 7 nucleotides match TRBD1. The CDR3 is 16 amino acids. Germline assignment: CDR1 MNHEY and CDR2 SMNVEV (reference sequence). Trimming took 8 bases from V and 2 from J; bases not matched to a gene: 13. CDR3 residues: CASGPPGQRSTDTQYF. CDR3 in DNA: TGTGCCAGCGGACCCCCGGGACAGAGATCCACAGATACGCAGTATTTT.

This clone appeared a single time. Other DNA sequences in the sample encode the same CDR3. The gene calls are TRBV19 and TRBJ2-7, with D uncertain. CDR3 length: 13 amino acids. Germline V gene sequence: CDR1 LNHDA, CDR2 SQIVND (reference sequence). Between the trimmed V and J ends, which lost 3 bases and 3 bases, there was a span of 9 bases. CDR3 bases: TGTGCCAGTAGTATCGGCACAGACTACGAGCAGTACTTC. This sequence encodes CASSIGTDYEQYF.

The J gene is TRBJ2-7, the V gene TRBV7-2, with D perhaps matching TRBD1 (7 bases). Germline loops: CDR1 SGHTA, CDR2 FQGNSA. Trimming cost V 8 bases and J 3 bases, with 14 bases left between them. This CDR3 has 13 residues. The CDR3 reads CASAPQGGYEQYF. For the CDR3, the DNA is TGTGCCAGCGCACCCCAGGGGGGCTACGAGCAGTACTTC.

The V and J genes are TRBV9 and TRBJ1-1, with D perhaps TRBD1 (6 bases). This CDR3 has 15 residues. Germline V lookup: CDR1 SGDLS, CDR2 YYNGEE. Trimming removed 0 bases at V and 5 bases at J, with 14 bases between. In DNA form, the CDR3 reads TGTGCCAGCAGCGTAGCTACAGGGTTGGAAACTGAAGCTTTCTTT. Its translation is CASSVATGLETEAFF.

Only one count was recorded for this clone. The CDR3 coding sequence is TGTGCCAGCAGTCCCACGCTAGACAGAGGCTACGAGCAGTACTTC. Translated, it gives CASSPTLDRGYEQYF. The rearrangement uses TRBV27 and TRBJ2-7, with a tentative D call TRBD1 (5 bases). The CDR3 loop spans 15 amino acids. V dropped 5 bases and J dropped 3 bases, with 17 bases sitting between them. In germline, CDR1 is MNHEY, CDR2 SMNVEV (reference sequence).

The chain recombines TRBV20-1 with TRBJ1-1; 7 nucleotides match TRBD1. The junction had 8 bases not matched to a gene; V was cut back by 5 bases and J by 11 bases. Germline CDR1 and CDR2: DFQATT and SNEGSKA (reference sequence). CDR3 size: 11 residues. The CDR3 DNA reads TGCAGTGCTCGACAGGGTATTCCGGCTTTCTTT. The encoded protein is CSARQGIPAFF.

The CDR3, as DNA: TGTGCCAGTAGTATATCGAGGCGGGGGCAAGCTTTCTTT. It yields the protein CASSISRRGQAFF. This chain links TRBV19 with TRBJ1-1; the D gene is possibly TRBD1 (6 bases). The CDR3 is 13 residues long. V lost 2 bases and J lost 9, with 13 bases in between. Germline V lookup: CDR1 LNHDA, CDR2 SQIVND (reference sequence).

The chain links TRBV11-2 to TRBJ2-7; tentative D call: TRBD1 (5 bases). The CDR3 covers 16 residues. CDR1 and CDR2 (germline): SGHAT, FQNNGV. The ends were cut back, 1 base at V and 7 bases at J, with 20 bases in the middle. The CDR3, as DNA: TGTGCCAGCAGCTTAGTAGGTTTGACAGCGTCTCGGGAGCAGTACTTC. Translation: CASSLVGLTASREQYF.

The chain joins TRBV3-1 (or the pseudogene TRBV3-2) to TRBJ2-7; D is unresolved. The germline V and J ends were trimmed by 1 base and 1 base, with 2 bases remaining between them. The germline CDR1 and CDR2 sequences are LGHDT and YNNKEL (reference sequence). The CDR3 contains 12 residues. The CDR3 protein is CASSQASYEQYF. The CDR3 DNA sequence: TGTGCCAGCAGCCAAGCGTCCTACGAGCAGTACTTC.

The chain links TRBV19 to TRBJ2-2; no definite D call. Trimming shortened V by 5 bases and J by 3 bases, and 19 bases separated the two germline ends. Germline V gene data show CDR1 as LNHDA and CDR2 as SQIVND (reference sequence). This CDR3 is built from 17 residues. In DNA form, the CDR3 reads TGTGCCAGTAGTTCCTATATCGGGTTCTCGGACACCGGGGAGCTGTTTTTT. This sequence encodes CASSSYIGFSDTGELFF.

The CDR3 protein is CASRETGVYNSPLHF. CDR3 nucleotides: TGTGCCAGCAGAGAGACAGGGGTTTATAATTCACCCCTCCACTTT. The V and J genes are TRBV21-1 and TRBJ1-6; the table's D call, TRBD1, has no DNA check behind it. TRBV21-1 is tagged as a pseudogene. This CDR3 has 15 residues.

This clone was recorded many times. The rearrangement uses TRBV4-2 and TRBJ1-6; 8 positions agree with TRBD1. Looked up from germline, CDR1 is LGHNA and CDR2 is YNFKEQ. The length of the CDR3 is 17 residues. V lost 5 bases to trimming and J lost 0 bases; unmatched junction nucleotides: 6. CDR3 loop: CASSGQGGSSYNSPLHF. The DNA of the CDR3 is TGTGCCAGCAGCGGACAGGGAGGGAGCTCCTATAATTCACCCCTCCACTTT.

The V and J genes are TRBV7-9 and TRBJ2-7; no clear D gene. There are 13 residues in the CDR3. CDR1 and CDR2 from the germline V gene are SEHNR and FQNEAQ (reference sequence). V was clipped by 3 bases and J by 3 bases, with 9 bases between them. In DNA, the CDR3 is TGTGCCAGCAGCTTCGGAGCCCTCTACGAGCAGTACTTC. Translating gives CASSFGALYEQYF.

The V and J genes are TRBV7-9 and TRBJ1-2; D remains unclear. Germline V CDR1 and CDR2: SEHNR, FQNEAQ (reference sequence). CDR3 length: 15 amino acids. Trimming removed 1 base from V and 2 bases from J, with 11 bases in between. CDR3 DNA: TGTGCCAGCAGCTTAGAAGGCGGGAGGAACTATGGCTACACCTTC. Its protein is CASSLEGGRNYGYTF.

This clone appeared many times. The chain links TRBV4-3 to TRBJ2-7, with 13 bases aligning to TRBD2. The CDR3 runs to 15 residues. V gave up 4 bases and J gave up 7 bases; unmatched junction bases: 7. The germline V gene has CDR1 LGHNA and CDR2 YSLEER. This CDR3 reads CASSPGLAGFREQYF. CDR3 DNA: TGCGCCAGCAGCCCGGGACTAGCGGGGTTTCGAGAGCAGTACTTC.